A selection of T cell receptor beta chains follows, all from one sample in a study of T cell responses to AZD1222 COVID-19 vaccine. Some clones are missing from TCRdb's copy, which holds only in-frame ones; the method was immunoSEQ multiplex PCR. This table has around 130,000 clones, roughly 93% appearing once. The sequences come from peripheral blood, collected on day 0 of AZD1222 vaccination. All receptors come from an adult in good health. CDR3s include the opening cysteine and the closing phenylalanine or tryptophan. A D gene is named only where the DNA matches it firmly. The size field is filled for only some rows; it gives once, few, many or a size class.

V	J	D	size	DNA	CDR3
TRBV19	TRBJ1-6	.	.	TGTGCCACGGGAGCGGACTATAATTCACCCCTCCACTTT	CATGADYNSPLHF
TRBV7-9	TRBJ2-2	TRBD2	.	TGTGCCAGCAGCGGCCAACTAGCGGTAGAGAACACCGGGGAGCTGTTTTTT	CASSGQLAVENTGELFF
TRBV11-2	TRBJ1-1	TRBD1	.	TGTGCCAGCAGGAATACAGGGGGCACTGAAGCTTTCTTT	CASRNTGGTEAFF
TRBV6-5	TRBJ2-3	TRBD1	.	TGTGCCAGCAGTATCCGGGACAGGATCACAGATACGCAGTATTTT	CASSIRDRITDTQYF
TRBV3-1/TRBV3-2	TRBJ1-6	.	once	TGTGCCAGCAGCCAAGGCTCAAGGAATTCACCCCTCCACTTT	CASSQGSRNSPLHF
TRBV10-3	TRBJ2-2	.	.	TGTGCCGCGACCGGGACACCCACCGGGGAGCTGTTTTTT	CAATGTPTGELFF
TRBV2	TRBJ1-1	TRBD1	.	TGTGCCAGCAAGTCACTGGACAGGGAGTACACTGAAGCTTTCTTT	CASKSLDREYTEAFF
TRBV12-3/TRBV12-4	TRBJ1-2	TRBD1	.	TGTGCCATCACAAGGACAGGTGCTGGCTACACCTTC	CAITRTGAGYTF
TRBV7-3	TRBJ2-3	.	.	TGTGCCAGCAGCTTAAGGGGTCCAGATACGCAGTATTTT	CASSLRGPDTQYF
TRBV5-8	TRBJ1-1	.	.	TGTGCCAGCAGCTTGGCCGTTTGGACTGAAGCTTTCTTT	CASSLAVWTEAFF
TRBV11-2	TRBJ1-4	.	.	TGTGCCAGCAGCTTAATGGGAGGGTTGGGGGAAAAACTGTTTTTT	CASSLMGGLGEKLFF
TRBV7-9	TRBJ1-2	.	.	TGTGCCAGCCGGGGGGGGGCCGTTTATGGCTACACCTTC	CASRGGAVYGYTF
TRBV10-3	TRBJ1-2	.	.	TGTGCCATCAGTGATGGGCCACAGCAACAATATGGCTACACCTTC	CAISDGPQQQYGYTF
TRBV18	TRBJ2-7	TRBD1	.	TGTGCCAGCTCACCCTTGGGGACAGGGACCTCCTACGAGCAGTACTTC	CASSPLGTGTSYEQYF
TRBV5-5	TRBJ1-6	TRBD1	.	TGTGCCAGCAGAGAGGGACAGGGGGCGGAAAATTCACCCCTCCACTTT	CASREGQGAENSPLHF
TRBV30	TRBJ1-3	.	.	TGTGCCTGGAGTGGCAGCTCTGGAAACACCATATATTTT	CAWSGSSGNTIYF
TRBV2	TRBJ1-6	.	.	TGTGCCAGCAGTGATGACGGTGAGGGTTCACCCCTCCACTTT	CASSDDGEGSPLHF
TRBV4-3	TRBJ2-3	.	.	TGCGCCAGCAGCCAAGATTTTGGAGGAGGTTTGGCAGATACGCAGTATTTT	CASSQDFGGGLADTQYF
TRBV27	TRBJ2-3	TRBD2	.	TGTGCCAGCAGTTCGACTAGCGGGGGGTCATCTAGCACAGATACGCAGTATTTT	CASSSTSGGSSSTDTQYF
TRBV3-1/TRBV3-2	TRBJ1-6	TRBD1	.	TGTGCCAGCAGCCCATTCGGGACAGGGGGCGGCTCACCCCTCCACTTT	CASSPFGTGGGSPLHF
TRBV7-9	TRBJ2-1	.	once	TGTGCCAGCAGCCGAGTCCTCAATGAGCAGTTCTTC	CASSRVLNEQFF
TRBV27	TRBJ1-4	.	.	TGTGCCAGCAGCGACAGTACAACTAATGAAAAACTGTTTTTT	CASSDSTTNEKLFF
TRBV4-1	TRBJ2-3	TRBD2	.	TGCGCCAGCAGCCAAGGACTAGCGGCCCGCACAGATACGCAGTATTTT	CASSQGLAARTDTQYF
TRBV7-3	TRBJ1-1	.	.	TGTGCCAGCAGCACTGACAGGAACACTGAAGCTTTCTTT	CASSTDRNTEAFF
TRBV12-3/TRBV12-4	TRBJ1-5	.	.	TGTGCCAGCAGTTTTTCAGGGAATCAGCCCCAGCATTTT	CASSFSGNQPQHF
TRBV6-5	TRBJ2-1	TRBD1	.	TGTGCCAGCAGCCAGACAGGGGGGAAGAACAATGAGCAGTTCTTC	CASSQTGGKNNEQFF
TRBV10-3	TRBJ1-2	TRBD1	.	TGTGCCATCAGTGGCAACCGGGAAGACAGGGCCTTCTATGGCTACACCTTC	CAISGNREDRAFYGYTF
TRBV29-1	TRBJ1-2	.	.	TGCAGCGTTGACCGCCTATCGGGGGACCCCTTCAATGGCTACACCTTC	CSVDRLSGDPFNGYTF
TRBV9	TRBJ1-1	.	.	TGTGCCAGCAGCGCAGACTTCGGGAACACTGAAGCTTTCTTT	CASSADFGNTEAFF
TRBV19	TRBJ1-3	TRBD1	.	TGTGCCAGTAGTAGTCCCAGGGGGCTCTGGACCATATATTTT	CASSSPRGLWTIYF
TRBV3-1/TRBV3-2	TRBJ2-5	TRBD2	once	TGTGCCAGCAGCCGAATGGGACTAGCGGGAGAGACCCAGTACTTC	CASSRMGLAGETQYF
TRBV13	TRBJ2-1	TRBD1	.	TGTGCCAGCAGCTCGCCGGGACAGGGGAGGAATGAGCAGTTCTTC	CASSSPGQGRNEQFF